Listed here is a single T cell receptor beta chain. Germline V lookup: CDR1 SQVTM, CDR2 ANQGSEA. This CDR3 has 13 residues. The V and J ends lost 0 bases and 8 bases respectively, with 10 bases between them. Researchers ran the PCR with 60 Vbeta and 13 Jbeta primers. This table comes from immunoSEQ multiplex PCR, and its TCRdb copy is limited to in-frame clones, with some not included. In the table there are 120,000 or so clones, around 68% of which are singletons. This entry belongs to a study of cytomegalovirus exposure and HLA in healthy donors. The origin of this receptor is a man in his forties or fifties in good health and CMV-seropositive. This chain links TRBV29-1 with TRBJ1-4, with TRBD1 as a possible D gene (5 bases). Sequencing was carried out using PBMCs. The chain's CDR3 is CSVEEGGREKLFF. CDR3 DNA: TGCAGCGTTGAAGAGGGGGGTCGGGAAAAACTGTTTTTT.